This T cell receptor beta chain was identified in a study of blood T cells in healthy people across ages (dated by TCRdb to the mid-2010s). For context, the study as a whole: In model experiments, template switching captured roughly one uniquely barcoded TCR beta cDNA molecule for every two T cells. To track age-related changes in TCR beta repertoire diversity, the study relied on deep sequencing normalized with unique cDNA molecular identifiers. The donors were divided into four age groups: young (average around 16 years), middle-aged (about 40), aged (about 60) and long-lived (roughly 88). Donors of different ages were randomly distributed across sequencing lanes to avoid experimental bias. Two additional independent replicas of 1 million unique cDNA reads from the same blood draw were analyzed for two donors (one aged 18 to 29 and one aged 80 or older). The paper's findings and limits, for the study overall: Because profiling used bulk unsorted PBMCs, naive and antigen-experienced compartments could not be compared conclusively. Because donor CMV infection status was unknown, age-related changes in expanded clonotypes were potentially confounded. There was a strong correlation between observed TCR beta diversity and the percentage of naive T cells measured by flow cytometry. As age increased, observed TCR beta diversity per million T cells dropped in a roughly linear way, and a significant reduction was already evident by age around 41. Estimates of total diversity from one million sequenced T cells were regarded as lower bounds and underestimates. Compared with the aged group, the long-lived group had more naive CD4+ T cells, fewer expanded clones and increased TCR diversity, suggesting age selection.

The 39 donors, aged about 6 to 95 years, were systemically healthy Caucasian individuals from Russia. About 10 milliliters of peripheral blood were collected from each donor into EDTA-treated Vacutainer tubes. Ficoll-Paque density-gradient centrifugation was used to isolate PBMCs, with at least 6.5 million per sample. Total RNA was extracted from PBMCs with Trizol reagent, with at least 5 micrograms obtained per sample. The percentages of naive CD45RAhigh/CD27high T cells were determined by flow cytometry on a PBMC aliquot from every donor. On this clonotype: What this receptor recognizes is not known. Base quality data are lacking; no much larger clone is found one base away.

The library came from 5' RACE. Sequencing took place on an Illumina HiSeq 2500. The second PCR ran for roughly 7 to 12 cycles and used a J-beta primer mix along with a sample-barcoded 5' primer. A template-switch 5' adaptor carrying 12 random nucleotides introduced a unique molecular identifier onto each TCR beta cDNA molecule. Each sample yielded at least 3 million CDR3-containing paired-end reads. The Mint cDNA synthesis kit, primed by a TRBC-specific oligonucleotide, was used to synthesize first-strand cDNA from all RNA. Following uracil-DNA glycosylase treatment, a first 18-cycle PCR with universal primers M1SS and BC2_uni_R was performed on all cDNA. The paper's processing steps were these. For normalization, 1 million high-quality reads were randomly selected from each sample, with every read carrying a distinct molecular identifier. Reads with shared molecular identifiers were discarded instead of being binned into consensus sequences. MiTCR, with a Q25 quality threshold and the strictest error-elimination algorithm, was used for CDR3 identification, clonotype clustering and error correction. Lower-bound total TCR beta diversity was estimated with a nonparametric unseen species model using Euler transformation. The public reads were reprocessed in TCRdb via fastp at Q25 and MiXCR, keeping in-frame beta chains. Each entry merges the rows of one CDR3 protein and shows their most common DNA and genes. None of the V and J calls come from the authors' own analysis; TCRdb made them. This sample has over 1,500,000 distinct CDR3 sequences in its table, and around half of those were observed once. 2% to 2.5% of the sample is held by the ten biggest clonotypes.

The sample comprised blood. This clonotype was sampled from a woman in her 40s in good health.

The CDR3 protein sequence reads: CASKAGGSYNEQYF. The bases are TGTGCCAGCAAAGCGGGGGGCTCCTACAATGAGCAGTACTTC. The chain uses TRBV27 and TRBJ2-7, with TRBD2 matching 9 junction bases. The CDR3 numbers 14 residues from cysteine through phenylalanine. This entry keeps only the CDR3 DNA: 42 bases, framed from base 1. V trim: 7 bases; J trim: 7 bases; unmatched bases: 11. Reading the germline V gene (reference sequence) gives CDR1 MNHEY and CDR2 SMNVEV.